These 26 T cell receptor beta chains share one sample of origin, sequenced in a study of post-analysis software for immune sequencing data. Study-wide results and limits: With TRBV5-6, TRBV5-1 and TRBV20-1 included, 4 or 5 TRBV segments were more frequent in patients than in controls.

Researchers reported that TCR beta cDNA libraries carried unique molecular identifiers. In TCRdb, the PCR reads were re-called with MiXCR into one record per CDR3 protein. The sample includes about 760,000 distinct CDR3 sequences, about 27% of them seen just once. The antigens of these receptors remain unknown. The sequenced material came from blood. The receptors shown here come from a girl between 5 and 17 years old with multiple sclerosis.

The chain links TRBV3-1 to TRBJ1-2; the D gene is possibly TRBD1 (6 bases). In germline, CDR1 is LGHDT, CDR2 YNNKEL (reference sequence). Trimming removed 0 bases from V and 4 bases from J, with 9 bases in between. CDR3 length: 14 amino acids. The DNA for the CDR3 is TGTGCCAGCAGCCAAGAAGGGGGAGGCTATGGCTACACCTTC. Translated, it gives CASSQEGGGYGYTF.

This clonotype was counted between two and nine times. The gene calls are TRBV6-5 and TRBJ2-3, with a possible D match to TRBD1 (5 bases). Germline CDR1 is MNHEY and CDR2 is SVGAGI. There are 14 residues in the CDR3. Trimming left V 4 bases short and J 2 bases short, with 10 bases between. CDR3: CASSSRGVTDTQYF. The CDR3 DNA reads TGTGCCAGCAGTTCTAGGGGTGTCACAGATACGCAGTATTTT.

The V and J genes are TRBV7-9 and TRBJ2-7; 7 nucleotides line up with TRBD2. Germline assignment: CDR1 SEHNR and CDR2 FQNEAQ (reference sequence). This CDR3 region has 12 residues. The V gene end was trimmed by 6 bases and the J gene end by 4 bases; junction bases not matched to a gene: 3. The CDR3 here is CASRLAEYEQYF. The CDR3 region has the DNA TGTGCCAGCAGGCTAGCGGAATACGAGCAGTACTTC.

CDR3 DNA sequence: TGCAGCGTTGAAGTCCGGGGGGGCAGTGAAGCTTTCTTT. Its translation: CSVEVRGGSEAFF. The chain carries TRBV29-1 and TRBJ1-1; D might be TRBD1 (6 bases). In germline, CDR1 is SQVTM, CDR2 ANQGSEA. V was cut by 1 base and J by 7 bases, with 13 bases left in between. The CDR3 runs to 13 residues.

This clonotype has a handful of counts. The genes are TRBV29-1 and TRBJ2-7; the match to TRBD1 covers 10 bases. CDR3 length: 12 amino acids. CDR1 and CDR2 (germline): SQVTM, ANQGSEA. V lost 3 bases, J lost 6 bases, and 2 bases stayed unmatched. For the CDR3, the DNA is TGCAGCGTTGAGGGACAGGGGACCGAGCAGTACTTC. Its protein is CSVEGQGTEQYF.

CDR3 nucleotides: TGTGCCAGCAGTCTTGAGGGGGCTTTTAATGAAAAACTGTTTTTT. This translates into CASSLEGAFNEKLFF. The rearrangement links TRBV4-2 to TRBJ1-4, with 7 nucleotides matching TRBD1. The junction had 8 bases not matched to a gene; V was cut back by 6 bases and J by 4 bases. The CDR3 covers 15 residues. CDR1 LGHNA and CDR2 YNFKEQ come from the germline V gene.

CDR3 nucleotides: TGTGCCAGCAGCCTCCGACTGGGGGGGACAGGGGATCGGTTGAACTATGGCTACACCTTC. Translating gives CASSLRLGGTGDRLNYGYTF. This chain uses TRBV12-3 or TRBV12-4 with TRBJ1-2; 10 positions match TRBD1. The CDR3 runs to 20 residues. Trimming took 6 bases from V and 2 from J; bases not matched to a gene: 21.

CDR3 DNA: TGTGCCACCAGCAGAGAGGTCACGATGGAGACCCAGTACTTC. It translates to CATSREVTMETQYF. The chain uses TRBV15 and TRBJ2-5; no clear D. Deletions cut 0 bases from V and 5 bases from J, with 10 bases between. Germline V CDR1 and CDR2: LNHNV, YYDKDF (reference sequence). This CDR3 is built from 14 residues.

The gene calls are TRBV6-2 or TRBV6-3 and TRBJ1-5; 7 nucleotides agree with TRBD1. The CDR3 is 15 amino acids. Germline CDR1 reads MNHEY; CDR2 reads SVGEGT. The ends lost 6 bases at V and 3 bases at J; junction bases unmatched: 8. The CDR3 protein is CASSRDRDLNQPQHF. In DNA form, the CDR3 reads TGTGCCAGCAGCCGTGACAGGGACCTCAATCAGCCCCAGCATTTT.

The rearrangement links TRBV5-1 to TRBJ2-3; a possible D gene is TRBD1 (6 bases). Germline loops: CDR1 SGHRS, CDR2 YFSETQ. The CDR3 is 16 amino acids. Trimming cost V 0 bases and J 1 base, with 12 bases left between them. This chain's CDR3 is CASSLGSRGGTDTQYF. The CDR3 nucleotides read TGCGCCAGCAGCTTGGGGTCCAGGGGAGGCACAGATACGCAGTATTTT.

This clonotype was counted only a few times. The genes are TRBV12-3 or TRBV12-4 and TRBJ2-3, with unresolved D. This CDR3 region has 14 residues. Trimming removed 5 bases from V and 3 bases from J, with 12 bases in between. The CDR3 nucleotides read TGTGCCAGCAGTCCTCGTGGCCCTACAGATACGCAGTATTTT. Translated, it gives CASSPRGPTDTQYF.

The V call is TRBV7-2, the J call TRBJ2-5; 12 bases line up with TRBD2. In germline, CDR1 is SGHTA, CDR2 FQGNSA. This CDR3 contains 16 residues. V was pared by 1 base and J by 4 bases, with 4 bases of the junction left unmatched. The CDR3 DNA sequence: TGTGCCAGCAGCTTAGGTGCTAGCGGGGGGGGAGAGACCCAGTACTTC. This encodes CASSLGASGGGETQYF.

This chain uses TRBV15 with TRBJ2-4; a weak D match, TRBD1 (6 bases). V shed 4 bases and J shed 3 bases, with 16 bases lying between them. This CDR3 is 16 amino acids long. Germline V gene lookup returns CDR1 LNHNV and CDR2 YYDKDF (reference sequence). Here the CDR3 reads CATSTSPRTDKNIQYF. Here the CDR3 DNA reads TGTGCCACCAGCACCTCTCCCAGGACAGACAAAAACATTCAGTACTTC.

This chain joins TRBV3-1 and TRBJ1-1; 9 bases match TRBD1. The CDR3 has 16 residues. J lost 4 bases, V lost 0 bases, and 6 bases had no gene match. CDR1 LGHDT and CDR2 YNNKEL come from the germline V gene (reference sequence). The CDR3 nucleotides are TGTGCCAGCAGCCAAGACATCGCGACAGGGGGCACTGAAGCTTTCTTT. It is translated as CASSQDIATGGTEAFF.

This clonotype was recorded a few times. V and J are TRBV28 and TRBJ2-4; TRBD2 aligns across 7 bases. The DNA matches TRBJ2-5 better at its end, which makes the J call doubtful. Germline CDR1 reads MDHEN; CDR2 reads SYDVKM. CDR3 size: 15 residues. For the CDR3, the DNA is TGTGCCAGCAGTTTACGGGCTAGCGGAAGAGGGACCCAGTACTTC. Translating gives CASSLRASGRGTQYF.

The genes are TRBV27 and TRBJ2-7; D is possibly TRBD1 or TRBD2 (5 bases each). Germline V lookup: CDR1 MNHEY, CDR2 SMNVEV (reference sequence). The V end lost 2 bases, the J end lost 2 bases, and 10 bases lay between the germline ends. This CDR3 has 14 amino acids. This CDR3 reads CASSLGTAPYEQYF. CDR3 nucleotides: TGTGCCAGCAGTTTAGGGACGGCCCCCTACGAGCAGTACTTC.

This chain uses TRBV7-2 with TRBJ2-7; D is uncertain. The V gene's germline CDR1 is SGHTA and CDR2 FQGNSA. V was cut by 5 bases and J by 1 base, with 12 bases left in between. The CDR3 loop spans 14 amino acids. The CDR3 DNA is TGTGCCAGCAGCCCCCGACTGTTGTCCTACGAGCAGTACTTC. This gives the protein CASSPRLLSYEQYF.

This clonotype was counted only a few times. One junction end does not reproduce the germline sequence, and a read error may be involved. The chain is built from TRBV12-3 or TRBV12-4 and TRBJ1-6; no firm D call. This CDR3 contains 13 residues. For the CDR3, the DNA is TGTGCCAGCAGTTTTAAGGGAAATTCACCCCCCCACTTT. This sequence encodes CASSFKGNSPPHF.

In this sample, this clonotype turned up a few times. V gene TRBV7-2 combines with J gene TRBJ1-2; 8 bases fit TRBD1. There are 15 residues in the CDR3. Trimming at V came to 5 bases and at J to 7 bases, leaving 12 bases not matched to a gene. Germline CDR1 reads SGHTA; CDR2 reads FQGNSA. The DNA for the CDR3 is TGTGCCAGCAGCCTGGAGTGGCAGGGGGCGTCTGGCTACACCTTC. Protein product: CASSLEWQGASGYTF.

This rearrangement joins TRBV7-2 to TRBJ2-5; 10 bases map to TRBD2. The trim removed 5 bases at V and 4 bases at J, leaving 7 bases unmatched. This CDR3 is built from 15 residues. Germline loops: CDR1 SGHTA, CDR2 FQGNSA. CDR3 nucleotides: TGTGCCAGCAGCGAAAGCGGGGGGGCCTCAGAGACCCAGTACTTC. Translating it yields CASSESGGASETQYF.

In the case of this clonotype: The germline gene is not matched at one end of the junction; a read error may be the cause. CDR3 bases: TGTGCCGCCAGCAGAGATCCCGGGGTCACAGATACGCAGTATTTT. Translated: CAASRDPGVTDTQYF. The J gene is TRBJ2-3, the V gene TRBV15; D may be TRBD2 (5 bases). The CDR3 spans 15 residues. From germline, CDR1 is LNHNV and CDR2 YYDKDF (reference sequence). Full variable domain (outside the CDR3, taken from reference TRBV15 and TRBJ2-3): DAMVIQNPRYQVTQFGKPVTLSCSQTLNHNVMYWYQQKSSQAPKLLFHYYDKDFNNEADTPDNFQSRRPNTSFCFLDIRSPGLGDTAMYLCAASRDPGVTDTQYFGPGTRLTVL.

The CDR3, as DNA: TGTGCCAGTAGTAGCGGGGTACAAGCCGGTGAGCAGTACTTC. This translates into CASSSGVQAGEQYF. The genes are TRBV19 and TRBJ2-5, with D possibly being TRBD2 (6 bases). Trimming took off 4 bases at V and 11 bases at J, with 20 bases between the two ends. From germline, CDR1 is LNHDA and CDR2 SQIVND (reference sequence). This CDR3 comprises 14 residues.

V and J are TRBV5-1 and TRBJ2-7, with TRBD1 identical over 7 bases. Germline trimming cut 6 bases from V and 3 bases from J; bases unmatched to any gene: 15. Germline values: CDR1 SGHRS, CDR2 YFSETQ. The CDR3 covers 16 residues. The CDR3 loop reads CASTSPEVGGDYEQYF. DNA for the CDR3: TGCGCCAGCACCAGCCCGGAGGTAGGGGGCGACTACGAGCAGTACTTC.

Of note for this clonotype: Germline is not matched at one junction end, which may reflect a read error. The chain recombines TRBV14 with TRBJ2-5; 8 bases align to TRBD1. Germline V CDR1 and CDR2: SGHDN, FVKESK. This CDR3 is built from 14 residues. Here the CDR3 reads CASNQATGAETQYF. CDR3 DNA sequence: TGTGCCAGCAACCAAGCGACAGGGGCGGAGACCCAGTACTTC.

As to this clonotype: Relative to the germline gene, one junction end is altered; a read error may explain this. The rearrangement uses TRBV7-2 and TRBJ1-4, with a weak D call TRBD1 (5 bases). This CDR3 has 15 residues. CDR1 is SGHTA and CDR2 is FQGNSA in the germline V gene. In DNA, the CDR3 is TGTGCCAGCAGCCTTAACGGGGGAACTAATGAAAAACGGTTTTTT. Translation: CASSLNGGTNEKRFF. The full variable domain, completed using reference TRBV7-2 and TRBJ1-4, is GAGVSQSPSNKVTEKGKDVELRCDPISGHTALYWYRQSLGQGLEFLIYFQGNSAPDKSGLPSDRFSAERTGGSVSTLTIQRTQQEDSAVYLCASSLNGGTNEKRFFGSGTQLSVL.

A word on this clonotype: At one end the junction does not follow the germline gene, possibly because of a read error. The V gene is TRBV28, the J gene TRBJ2-1, with D unclear. Germline V gene lookup returns CDR1 MDHEN and CDR2 SYDVKM. CDR3 length: 14 residues. In nucleotides, the CDR3 is TGTGCCAGCAGTTTCTCTGGACCGCGAGTTGAGCAGTTATTC. It codes for CASSFSGPRVEQLF.